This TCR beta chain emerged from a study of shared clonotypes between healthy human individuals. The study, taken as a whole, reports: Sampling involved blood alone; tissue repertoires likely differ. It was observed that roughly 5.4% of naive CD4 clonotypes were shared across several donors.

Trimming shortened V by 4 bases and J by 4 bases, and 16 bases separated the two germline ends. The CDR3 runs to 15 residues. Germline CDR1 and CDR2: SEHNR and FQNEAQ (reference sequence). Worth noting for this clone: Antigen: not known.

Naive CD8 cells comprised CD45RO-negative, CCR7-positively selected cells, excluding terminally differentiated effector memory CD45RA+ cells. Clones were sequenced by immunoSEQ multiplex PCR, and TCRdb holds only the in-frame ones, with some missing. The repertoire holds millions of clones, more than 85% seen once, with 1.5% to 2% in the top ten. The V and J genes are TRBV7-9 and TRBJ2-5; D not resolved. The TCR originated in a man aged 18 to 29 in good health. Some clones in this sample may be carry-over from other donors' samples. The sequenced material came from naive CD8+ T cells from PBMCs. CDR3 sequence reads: CASSSKDRGLETQYF. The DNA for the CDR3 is TGTGCCAGCAGCTCAAAGGATCGAGGTTTAGAGACCCAGTACTTC.